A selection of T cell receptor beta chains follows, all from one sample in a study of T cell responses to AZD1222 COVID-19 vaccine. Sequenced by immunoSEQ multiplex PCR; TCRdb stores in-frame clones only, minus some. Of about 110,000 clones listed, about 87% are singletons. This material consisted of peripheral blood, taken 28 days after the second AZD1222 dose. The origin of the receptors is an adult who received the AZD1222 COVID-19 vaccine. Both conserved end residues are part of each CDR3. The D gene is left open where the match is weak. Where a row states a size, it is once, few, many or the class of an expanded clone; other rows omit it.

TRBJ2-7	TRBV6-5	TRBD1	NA	CASSYQGASSYEQYF	TGTGCCAGCAGTTACCAGGGGGCTAGCTCCTACGAGCAGTACTTC
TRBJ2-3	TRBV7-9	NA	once	CASSLRDEGTDTQYF	TGTGCCAGCAGCTTACGGGACGAGGGCACAGATACGCAGTATTTT
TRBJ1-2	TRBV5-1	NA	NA	CASSLTGDYGYTF	TGCGCCAGCAGCTTGACGGGTGACTATGGCTACACCTTC
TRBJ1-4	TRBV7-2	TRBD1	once	CASSLMGQGNEKLFF	TGTGCCAGCAGCTTGATGGGACAGGGGAATGAAAAACTGTTTTTT
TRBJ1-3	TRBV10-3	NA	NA	CAIIPGKGAGNTIYF	TGTGCCATCATTCCAGGGAAGGGAGCAGGAAACACCATATATTTT
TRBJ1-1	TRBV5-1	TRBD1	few	CASSPGDRVNTEAFF	TGCGCCAGCAGCCCAGGGGACAGGGTGAACACTGAAGCTTTCTTT
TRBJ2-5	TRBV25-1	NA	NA	CASSEEPSQETQYF	TGTGCCAGCAGTGAAGAGCCCTCCCAGGAGACCCAGTACTTC
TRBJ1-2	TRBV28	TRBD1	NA	CASSLSQGAIGYTF	TGTGCCAGCAGTTTATCCCAGGGGGCCATTGGCTACACCTTC
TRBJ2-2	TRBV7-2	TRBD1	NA	CASRADRGRISGELFF	TGTGCCAGCAGAGCCGACAGGGGGCGTATCTCCGGGGAGCTGTTTTTT
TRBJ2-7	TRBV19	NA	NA	CASSIGSSYEQYF	TGTGCCAGTAGTATCGGCAGTTCCTACGAGCAGTACTTC